This T cell receptor (beta chain) came from a study of blood T cell repertoires in COVID-19. Study summary: Samples of COVID-19 (acute and convalescent) were obtained from the United States, Italy and Spain. T cells, B-cell-depleted T cells, or PBMCs supplied cDNA or gDNA.

The CDR3 length is 13 residues. Trimming pared 3 bases from V and 8 bases from J, leaving 11 bases between. Generated by immunoSEQ multiplex PCR, the TCRdb table keeps only in-frame clones and is missing some. The sample consists of over 60,000 clones, around 91% of them appearing once. The V call is TRBV12-3 or TRBV12-4, the J call TRBJ1-3; D unresolved. This TCR derives from a man aged 50 or older with acute or convalescent COVID-19. Sample: peripheral blood. CDR3 nucleotides: TGTGCCAGCAGTTTCCTGACAACGGACACCATATATTTT. It codes for CASSFLTTDTIYF.